This TCR beta chain is drawn from a study of shared clonotypes between healthy human individuals. Overall study results and limits: The study's rarefaction showed incomplete sorted-subset sequencing despite large depth. Researchers found naive subsets generally carried larger estimated richness than memory subsets.

This CDR3 has 14 residues. Looked up from germline, CDR1 is SGHRS and CDR2 is YFSETQ. Trimming cost V 2 bases and J 3 bases; bases outside gene matches: 1. Sequencing used immunoSEQ multiplex PCR; TCRdb keeps in-frame clones, though not all of them. The profile shows some 680,000 clones, 73% of them singletons. Notes on this clone: Its antigen is currently unknown. This sample includes further DNA sequences coding for the same CDR3.

The study separated CD4+ cells into CD45RA+ naive and CD45RA-negative memory subsets. The J gene is TRBJ2-3, the V gene TRBV5-1; 9 nucleotides line up with TRBD1. The TCR was taken from a woman in her thirties in good health. Input material: memory CD4+ T cells sorted from blood. Subset meaning: CD45RA-negative fraction. CDR3 residues: CASSFGTGTDTQYF. The CDR3 bases are TGCGCCAGCAGCTTCGGGACAGGGACAGATACGCAGTATTTT.